The present T cell receptor (beta chain) was sequenced within a study of response to subunit inactivated influenza vaccine. Study results and caveats: Authors suggested few new T cells are recruited by each seasonal influenza vaccination.

This clonotype was counted at least ten times. Antigen: not known. MiXCR was run by TCRdb on the RT-PCR reads, yielding one entry per CDR3 protein. The data show 150,000 or so distinct CDR3 sequences, around 11% seen once. The CDR3 runs 16 residues. V was pared by 0 bases and J by 7 bases, with 7 bases of the junction left unmatched. In germline, CDR1 is LGHNA, CDR2 YNFKEQ. This sequence originates from a man aged 45-69 years who received an inactivated influenza vaccine. The source material was CD8+ T cells sorted from PBMCs, sampled 23 to 25 months after vaccination. J is TRBJ2-2 and V is TRBV4-2; 8 bases map to TRBD2. CDR3 amino acids: CASSQDGERESGELFF. In DNA form, the CDR3 reads TGTGCCAGCAGCCAAGATGGGGAGCGGGAGAGCGGGGAGCTGTTTTTT.